These T cell receptor beta chains were read from a single sample in a study of T cells in Graves' hyperthyroidism and ophthalmopathy. TCRdb re-called the multiplex PCR reads with MiXCR, one entry per CDR3 protein. In the table there are some 370,000 distinct CDR3 sequences, roughly 17% of which are singletons. The sequencing sample was made of blood. The receptors here all came from a woman in her 30s with Graves' hyperthyroidism that later progressed to Graves' ophthalmopathy. Each CDR3 is given with its conserved first and last residue. D genes are given only for firm matches. Clone size, where shown, is once, few, many, or a class for clones that have expanded.

TRBJ1-6 NA TRBD1 TRBV6-2/TRBV6-3 TGTGCCAGCAGACCGGAACAGGGGGATTCACCCCTCCACTTT CASRPEQGDSPLHF
TRBJ2-7 many NA TRBV13 TGTGCCAGCAGCTTAGGGGGGGCCGTCTACGAGCAGTACTTC CASSLGGAVYEQYF
TRBJ1-2 NA NA TRBV19 TGTGCCAGTAGTCAGGGGCTCTATGGCTACACCTTC CASSQGLYGYTF
TRBJ2-5 NA NA TRBV20-1 TGCAGTGCTAGCTCGATCTGGGCGGGACAAGAGACCCAGTACTTC CSASSIWAGQETQYF
TRBJ2-1 NA NA TRBV2 TGTGCCAGCAGTGAAGCGCTTGAGCAGTTCTTC CASSEALEQFF
TRBJ2-4 few NA TRBV9 TGTGCCAGCAGCCCCGAGTCGGGAGCCAAAAACATTCAGTACTTC CASSPESGAKNIQYF
TRBJ1-6 many NA TRBV6-2/TRBV6-3 TGTGCCAGCAAACAGCCCTATAATTCACCCCTCCACTTT CASKQPYNSPLHF
TRBJ2-5 few TRBD2 TRBV11-2 TGTGCCAGCGGCCTGGGGGCGGGGGGCGGAGAGACCCAGTACTTC CASGLGAGGGETQYF
TRBJ2-5 NA NA TRBV14 TGTGCCAGCAGCCATCCAGTAGGGGAGACCCAGTACTTC CASSHPVGETQYF
TRBJ2-7 NA NA TRBV27 TGTGCCAGCAGTACCGTGTGGGGCGTCCCCTCCTACGAGCAGTACTTC CASSTVWGVPSYEQYF
TRBJ2-1 few TRBD2 TRBV4-2 TGTGCCAGCAACTTAGCGGGACAATCCTACAATGAGCAGTTCTTC CASNLAGQSYNEQFF
TRBJ2-1 many TRBD2 TRBV20-1 TGCAGTGCTTTACCGGGACTAGCGGGGGGGCTCCCCGACAATGAGCAGTTCTTC CSALPGLAGGLPDNEQFF
TRBJ1-1 few TRBD1 TRBV7-8 TGTGCCAGCAGCCCATGGGACAGGGGGTTTGTTACTGAAGCTTTCTTT CASSPWDRGFVTEAFF
TRBJ2-2 many NA TRBV7-8 TGTGCCAGCAGCTTAGACTACGGTACCGGGGAGCTGTTTTTT CASSLDYGTGELFF
TRBJ2-2 NA NA TRBV28 TGTGCCAGCAAAAGAAACGCCGGGACAAGGCAAAAGGGGGTCACCGGGGAGCTGTTTTTT CASKRNAGTRQKGVTGELFF
TRBJ2-7 many NA TRBV28 TGTGCCAGCAGTATACGGGTCGGTGCCTACGAGCAGTACTTC CASSIRVGAYEQYF
TRBJ2-2 NA NA TRBV4-2 TGTGCCAGCAGCCAAATTCTGGAATTAGAAACCGGGGAGCTGTTTTTT CASSQILELETGELFF
TRBJ1-2 NA TRBD1 TRBV27 TGTGCCAGCAGTCCAAGCCCCGGGACAGGGCTCTATGGCTACACCTTC CASSPSPGTGLYGYTF
TRBJ1-2 many TRBD1 TRBV5-1 TGCGCCAGCAGCTTAAACAGGGGTGACTATGGCTACACCTTC CASSLNRGDYGYTF
TRBJ2-7 NA NA TRBV20-1 TGCAGTGGGGGGGAGACTTGGGAGCAGTACTTC CSGGETWEQYF
TRBJ2-6 NA NA TRBV20-1 TGCAGTGCCCAGCTCACAGGGCTCGGGGCCAACGTCCTGACTTTC CSAQLTGLGANVLTF
TRBJ1-1 few TRBD1 TRBV28 TGTGCCAGCAGCCCCGGGGTGACAGGGCTGACTGAAGCTTTCTTT CASSPGVTGLTEAFF
TRBJ1-1 many NA TRBV28 TGTGCCAGCAGTGAAATGAACACTGAAGCTTTCTTT CASSEMNTEAFF
TRBJ1-2 many NA TRBV7-9 TGTGCCAGCAGCTCCATACAGGGATCCGCCTATGGCTACACCTTC CASSSIQGSAYGYTF
TRBJ1-5 many NA TRBV12-3/TRBV12-4 TGTGCCAGCAGTTTAGCCTTCGGAGGGAGCAATCAGCCCCAGCATTTT CASSLAFGGSNQPQHF
TRBJ1-1 many TRBD1 TRBV28 TGTGCCAGCAGTTTAGGGACAGGGGGTTTTAGCACTGAAGCTTTCTTT CASSLGTGGFSTEAFF
TRBJ1-1 many TRBD1 TRBV5-1 TGCGCCAGCAGCCACAGGGGAATGAACCCTGAAGCTTTCTTT CASSHRGMNPEAFF
TRBJ2-2 many TRBD2 TRBV2 TGTGCCAGCAGTGATAGGGAGGGGACCGGGGAGCTGTTTTTT CASSDREGTGELFF
TRBJ1-1 many NA TRBV12-3/TRBV12-4 TGTGCCAGCAGTTTAGCCCCTGGTAGCACTGAAGCTTTCTTT CASSLAPGSTEAFF